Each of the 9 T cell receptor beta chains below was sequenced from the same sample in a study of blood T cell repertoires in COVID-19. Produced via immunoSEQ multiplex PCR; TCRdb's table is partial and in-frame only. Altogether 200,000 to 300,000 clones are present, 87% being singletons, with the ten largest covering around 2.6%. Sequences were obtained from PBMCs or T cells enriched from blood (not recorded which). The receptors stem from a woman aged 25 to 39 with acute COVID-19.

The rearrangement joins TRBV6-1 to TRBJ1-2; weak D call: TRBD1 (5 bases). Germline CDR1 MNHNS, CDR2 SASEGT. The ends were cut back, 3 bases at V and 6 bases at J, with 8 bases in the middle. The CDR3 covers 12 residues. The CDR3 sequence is CASSEQGDGYTF. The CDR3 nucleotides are TGTGCCAGCAGTGAGCAGGGTGATGGCTACACCTTC.

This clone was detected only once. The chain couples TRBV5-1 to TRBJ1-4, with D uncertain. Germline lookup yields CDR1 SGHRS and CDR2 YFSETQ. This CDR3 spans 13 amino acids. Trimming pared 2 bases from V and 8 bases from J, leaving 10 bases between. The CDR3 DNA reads TGCGCCAGCAGCTTACTAAGAAACGAAAAACTGTTTTTT. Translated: CASSLLRNEKLFF. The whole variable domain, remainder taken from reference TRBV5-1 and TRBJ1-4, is KAGVTQTPRYLIKTRGQQVTLSCSPISGHRSVSWYQQTPGQGLQFLFEYFSETQRNKGNFPGRFSGRQFSNSRSEMNVSTLELGDSALYLCASSLLRNEKLFFGSGTQLSVL.

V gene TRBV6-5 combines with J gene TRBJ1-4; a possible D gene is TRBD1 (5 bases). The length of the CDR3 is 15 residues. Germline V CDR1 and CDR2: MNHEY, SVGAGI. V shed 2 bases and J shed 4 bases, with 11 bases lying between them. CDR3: CASSYDSPDNEKLFF. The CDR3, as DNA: TGTGCCAGCAGTTACGACAGCCCCGATAATGAAAAACTGTTTTTT.

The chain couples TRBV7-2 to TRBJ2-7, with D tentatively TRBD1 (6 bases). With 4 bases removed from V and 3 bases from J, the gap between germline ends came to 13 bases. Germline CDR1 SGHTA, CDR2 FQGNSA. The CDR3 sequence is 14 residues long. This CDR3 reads CASSSLGQNYEQYF. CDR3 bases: TGTGCCAGCAGCTCATTAGGACAGAACTACGAGCAGTACTTC. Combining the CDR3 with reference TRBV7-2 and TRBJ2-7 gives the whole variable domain GAGVSQSPSNKVTEKGKDVELRCDPISGHTALYWYRQSLGQGLEFLIYFQGNSAPDKSGLPSDRFSAERTGGSVSTLTIQRTQQEDSAVYLCASSSLGQNYEQYFGPGTRLTVT.

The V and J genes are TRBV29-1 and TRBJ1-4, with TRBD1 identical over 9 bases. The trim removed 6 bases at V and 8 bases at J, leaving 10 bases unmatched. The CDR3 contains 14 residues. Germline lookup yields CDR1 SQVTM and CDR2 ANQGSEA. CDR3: CSVEKQGAGEKLFF. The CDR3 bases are TGCAGCGTCGAAAAACAGGGGGCCGGGGAAAAACTGTTTTTT.

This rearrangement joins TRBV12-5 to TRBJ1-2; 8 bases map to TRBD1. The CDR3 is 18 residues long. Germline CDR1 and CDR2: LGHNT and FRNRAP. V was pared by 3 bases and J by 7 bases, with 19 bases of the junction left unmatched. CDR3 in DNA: TGTGCTAGTGGTTTCTCCCACGCGACAGGGGTGGAGGCTAGTGGCTACACCTTC. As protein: CASGFSHATGVEASGYTF. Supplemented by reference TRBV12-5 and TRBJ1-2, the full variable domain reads DARVTQTPRHKVTEMGQEVTMRCQPILGHNTVFWYRQTMMQGLELLAYFRNRAPLDDSGMPKDRFSAEMPDATLATLKIQPSEPRDSAVYFCASGFSHATGVEASGYTFGSGTRLTVV.

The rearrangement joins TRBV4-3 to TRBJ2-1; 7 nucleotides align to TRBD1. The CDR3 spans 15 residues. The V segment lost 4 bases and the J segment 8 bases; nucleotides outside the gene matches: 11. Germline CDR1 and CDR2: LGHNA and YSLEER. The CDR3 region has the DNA TGCGCCAGCAGCCTTAGCCCCGGGACAGTGTATGAGCAGTTCTTC. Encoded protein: CASSLSPGTVYEQFF.

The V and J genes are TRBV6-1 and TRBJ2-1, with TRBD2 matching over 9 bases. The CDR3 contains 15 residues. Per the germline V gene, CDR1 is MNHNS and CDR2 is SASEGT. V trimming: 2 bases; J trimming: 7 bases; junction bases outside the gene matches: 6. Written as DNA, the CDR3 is TGTGCCAGCAGTGAAACGCGGGGGGGCCGTAATGAGCAGTTCTTC. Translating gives CASSETRGGRNEQFF.

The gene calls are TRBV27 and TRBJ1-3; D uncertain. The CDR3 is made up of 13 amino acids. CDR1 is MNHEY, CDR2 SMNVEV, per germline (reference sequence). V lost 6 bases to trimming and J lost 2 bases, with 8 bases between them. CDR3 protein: CASSSPPGNTIYF. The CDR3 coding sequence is TGTGCCAGCAGCTCCCCCCCTGGAAACACCATATATTTT.